This TCR beta chain stems from a study of PD-L1 blockade in urothelial cancer. Study information: About 85% of the 29 patients were males with bladder-origin urothelial cancer.

Trimming pared 1 base from V and 0 bases from J, leaving 10 bases between. This CDR3 spans 15 amino acids. The germline CDR1 and CDR2 sequences are GTSNPN and SVGIG (reference sequence). Time point in this sample: pretreatment peripheral blood. Data came from immunoSEQ multiplex PCR; TCRdb stores just in-frame clones and leaves some out. The top ten hold around 1.5% of the sample, which has under 100,000 clones, 90% seen once. This clonotype was obtained from a man in his fifties or sixties with urothelial cancer. The chain couples TRBV30 to TRBJ2-1, with D perhaps matching TRBD2 (6 bases). Sequencing was performed on PBMCs, taken around atezolizumab (anti-PD-L1) treatment. The CDR3 coding sequence is TGTGCCTGGAGTGGGGACTTTAGCTCCTACAATGAGCAGTTCTTC. The encoded protein is CAWSGDFSSYNEQFF.